Described below is a single T cell receptor beta chain sequence and its context. The data derive from a study of OX40 agonist ivuxolimab in advanced cancers. Study details: An agonistic human IgG2 monoclonal antibody against OX40 (CD134) was given.

Assay used: immunoSEQ multiplex PCR; TCRdb lists only in-frame clones, some missing. The data contain under 80,000 clones, roughly 88% of them singletons. The sequencing here drew on CD4+ or CD8+ T cells sorted from blood, taken in a trial of the OX40 agonist ivuxolimab. The sequence derives from an adult with an advanced solid tumor such as melanoma, head and neck, liver or kidney cancer.

The DNA of the CDR3 is TGTGCCAGCAGTGAAGCCGGGGAGCTGTTTTTT. Its protein product is CASSEAGELFF. The V call is TRBV6-1, the J call TRBJ2-2; D unclear. The germline gives CDR1 MNHNS, CDR2 SASEGT. CDR3 length: 11 amino acids. Trimming left V 0 bases short and J 7 bases short, with 0 bases between.